These T cell receptor beta chains were read from a single sample in a study of T cell responses to AZD1222 COVID-19 vaccine. Repertoires were generated with immunoSEQ multiplex PCR, while TCRdb's copy carries only in-frame clones and drops some. The data hold 100,000 to 110,000 clones, with roughly 86% observed a single time. Sequencing used peripheral blood, obtained on day 0 of MenACWY control vaccination. These TCRs come from an adult in good health. Each CDR3 is given with its conserved first and last residue. A D gene is named only where the DNA matches it firmly. Size is stated for part of the rows, as once, few or many counts, or as a class when the clone is expanded.

. | TRBJ2-5 | 13 | TRBV7-2 | . | TGTGCCAGCAACCAGGGTTACCAAGAGACCCAGTACTTC | CASNQGYQETQYF
. | TRBJ1-3 | 14 | TRBV25-1 | TRBD1 | TGTGCCAGCAGTGATACAGGGGGCGGAAACACCATATATTTT | CASSDTGGGNTIYF
. | TRBJ1-1 | 19 | TRBV4-2 | TRBD1 | TGTGCCAGCAGCCTCCCACCGTATAGGGGGCACCTTATGAACACTGAAGCTTTCTTT | CASSLPPYRGHLMNTEAFF
. | TRBJ2-1 | 14 | TRBV25-1 | TRBD2 | TGTGCCAGCAGCCCCAGGACTAGGATCGATGAGCAGTTCTTC | CASSPRTRIDEQFF
. | TRBJ1-5 | 16 | TRBV7-9 | . | TGTGCCAGCAGCGTCGGCCCGGGCCAGGGATATCAGCCCCAGCATTTT | CASSVGPGQGYQPQHF
once | TRBJ1-6 | 17 | TRBV5-4 | TRBD1 | TGTGCCAGCAGTATCCCCAGGGGCGCGGGACAGAATTCACCCCTCCACTTT | CASSIPRGAGQNSPLHF
once | TRBJ2-1 | 12 | TRBV27 | . | TGTGCCAGCAAAGACAAGCTAGCCGAGCAGTTCTTC | CASKDKLAEQFF
. | TRBJ1-5 | 13 | TRBV19 | . | TGTGCCAGTCGTCCTTTCATAGATCAGCCCCAGCATTTT | CASRPFIDQPQHF
. | TRBJ1-4 | 16 | TRBV5-6 | TRBD1 | TGTGCCAGCAGCTTGCAGTCGACAGGGGGGAGTGAAAAACTGTTTTTT | CASSLQSTGGSEKLFF
. | TRBJ1-2 | 14 | TRBV7-2 | TRBD1 | TGTGCCAGCAGCTTAAACAGGGGAAACTATGGCTACACCTTC | CASSLNRGNYGYTF